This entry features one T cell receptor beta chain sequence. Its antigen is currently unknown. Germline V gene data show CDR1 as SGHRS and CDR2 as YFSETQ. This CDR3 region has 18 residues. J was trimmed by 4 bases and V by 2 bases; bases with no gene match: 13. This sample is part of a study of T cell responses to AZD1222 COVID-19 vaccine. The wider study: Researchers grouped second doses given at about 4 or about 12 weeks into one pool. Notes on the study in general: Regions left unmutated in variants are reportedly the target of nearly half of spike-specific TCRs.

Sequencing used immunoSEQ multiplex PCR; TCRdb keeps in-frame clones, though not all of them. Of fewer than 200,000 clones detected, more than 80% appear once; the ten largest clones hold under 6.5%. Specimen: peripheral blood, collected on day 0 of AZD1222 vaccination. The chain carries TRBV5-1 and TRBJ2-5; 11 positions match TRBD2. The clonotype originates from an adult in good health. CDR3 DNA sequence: TGCGCCAGCAGCTTTTCGACTAGCGGGGTCGTCTTGGCAGAGACCCAGTACTTC. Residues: CASSFSTSGVVLAETQYF. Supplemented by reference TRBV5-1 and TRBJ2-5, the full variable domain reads KAGVTQTPRYLIKTRGQQVTLSCSPISGHRSVSWYQQTPGQGLQFLFEYFSETQRNKGNFPGRFSGRQFSNSRSEMNVSTLELGDSALYLCASSFSTSGVVLAETQYFGPGTRLLVL.